The rows below give T cell receptor beta chains drawn from one sample of a study of shared clonotypes between healthy human individuals. This table comes from immunoSEQ multiplex PCR, and its TCRdb copy is limited to in-frame clones, with some not included. This table holds 950,000 to 1,100,000 clones, about three quarters found once. Sequenced sample: memory CD4+ T cells sorted from blood. Every receptor here comes from a man aged 18 to 30 in good health. CDR3s leave out the opening cysteine and the closing phenylalanine or tryptophan. The D gene is left open where the match is weak.

-	TRBV7-2	TRBJ2-3	ASSLSPGYTSTDTQY
TRBD2	TRBV7-2	TRBJ2-7	ASSSKGVASGYEQY
-	TRBV14	TRBJ1-6	ASSQAGTVSSYNSPLH
-	TRBV25-1	TRBJ1-1	ASSGTLYTEAF
TRBD2	TRBV7-2	TRBJ2-5	ASSPSGTSGLRWETQY
TRBD1	TRBV7-9	TRBJ1-2	ASSEQGKNYGYT
-	TRBV5-1	TRBJ2-7	ASSRRIGSEQY
-	TRBV30	TRBJ1-2	AWSDQRRGYGYT
-	TRBV10-3	TRBJ1-2	AISEGLHYGYT
TRBD1	TRBV18	TRBJ2-1	ASSKQGDLEQF
-	TRBV4-1	TRBJ1-6	ASSQATGRNSPLH
-	TRBV7-2	TRBJ2-7	ASSLGWESEQY
TRBD2	TRBV11-2	TRBJ2-7	ASRSRGTRNTSYAYEQY
-	TRBV7-9	TRBJ2-2	ASSQAPTGELF
TRBD1	TRBV19	TRBJ2-2	ASRPPDRGSGELF
-	TRBV14	TRBJ1-1	ASSQGWTEAF
TRBD1	TRBV9	TRBJ2-1	ASSGGQGGPNEQF
TRBD2	TRBV7-2	TRBJ2-2	ASSLMTSGRGELF
TRBD2	TRBV7-8	TRBJ2-7	ASSPRASGAHEQY
-	TRBV5-1	TRBJ2-3	ASSLGGTADTQY
TRBD1	TRBV19	TRBJ1-2	ASSSGQGNANYGYT
-	TRBV30	TRBJ1-4	AWDTGAYEKLF
-	TRBV7-9	TRBJ1-1	ASSHDTIYTEAF
-	TRBV11-1	TRBJ2-1	ASSFLGREQF
-	TRBV2	TRBJ1-5	ASSDVFPGQPQH
TRBD1	TRBV5-6	TRBJ1-4	ASSYRTGGYEKLF
-	TRBV10-3	TRBJ2-5	ASKGGETQY
-	TRBV30	TRBJ2-1	AWSTGATYNEQF
TRBD1	TRBV2	TRBJ2-7	ASRTGTGGHEQY
TRBD1	TRBV30	TRBJ2-5	AWSPGQGGETQY
TRBD2	TRBV6-6	TRBJ2-3	ASRGGGIDTQY
TRBD1	TRBV11-2	TRBJ1-5	ASSFSPGQATYSNQPQH
TRBD2	TRBV7-8	TRBJ2-5	ASSPQRGGQETQY
-	TRBV7-2	TRBJ1-2	ASLDQGANYGYT
-	TRBV2	TRBJ2-3	ASSRDSTDTQY
-	TRBV6-5	TRBJ1-2	ASSYQSNYGYT
-	TRBV2	TRBJ2-1	ASSEWGEQF
TRBD1	TRBV5-6	TRBJ1-2	ASSPGQGSNYGYT
TRBD2	TRBV19	TRBJ2-2	ASTDSGDTGELF
TRBD1	TRBV5-6	TRBJ1-4	ASSPPGQGNIGEKLF